The T cell receptor (beta chain) described here comes from a study of T cells after yellow fever vaccination. The germline V gene has CDR1 KGHSH and CDR2 LQKENI. CDR3 size: 19 residues. The V and J ends lost 5 bases and 4 bases respectively, with 30 bases between them. TCRdb ran MiXCR on the 5' RACE reads and lists one entry per CDR3 protein. This sample has roughly 310,000 distinct CDR3 sequences, with approximately 3.8% found just once. The sample holds many counts of this clonotype. The chain joins TRBV18 to TRBJ2-7; D may correspond to TRBD1 or TRBD2 (6 bases each). The source material was PBMCs, sampled on the day of the yellow fever booster vaccination. This receptor was obtained from a young man who received the YFV17D yellow fever vaccine. The CDR3 loop is CASSSFVGASNRDLYEQYF. CDR3 nucleotides: TGTGCCAGCTCAAGTTTTGTCGGGGCTAGTAACAGGGACTTGTACGAGCAGTACTTC.